This T cell receptor (beta chain) was identified during a study of cytomegalovirus exposure and HLA in healthy donors. Study summary: HLA-typed donors were the source of about 85 million unique TCRs held in an early data release.

Findings and caveats of the study: Using a false discovery rate of 0.05, a later analysis showed that approximately 17,000 TCR beta sequences were associated with HLA alleles. A few of the chains that were CMV-associated were confirmed in vitro to be specific for CMV antigens. Rare TCR sequences dominated, though some public TCRs recurred in many donors.

A word on this clone: Its antigen is currently unknown.

The PCR used 60 Vbeta and 13 Jbeta primers. Here immunoSEQ multiplex PCR was the method, and the copy in TCRdb shows in-frame clones only, minus some. The sample lists about 170,000 clones, roughly 84% occurring once. V shed 3 bases and J shed 1 base, with 9 bases lying between them. The CDR3 consists of 14 residues. Germline V gene lookup returns CDR1 LNHDA and CDR2 SQIVND (reference sequence). The gene calls are TRBV19 and TRBJ1-1, with a weak D call TRBD1 (5 bases). The sequence was collected from a male donor in good health and CMV-seronegative. Sequencing used PBMCs. CDR3 DNA sequence: TGTGCCAGTAGTATTGGGGGGTCGAACACTGAAGCTTTCTTT. Translated, it gives CASSIGGSNTEAFF.